A selection of T cell receptor beta chains follows, all from one sample in a study of T cell repertoires in cytomegalovirus infection. TCRdb ran MiXCR on the reads and lists one entry per CDR3 protein. Here the sample spans 400,000 or so distinct CDR3 sequences, about 33% being singletons. Sequenced sample: PBMCs. These receptors originate from a human donor in good health (CMV status not recorded). Some clones in this sample may be carry-over from other donors' samples. The CDR3 runs from the conserved cysteine through the conserved F or W. D genes are given only for firm matches. Expanded clones get a size class; other rows say once, few or many, or leave the size out.

>TRBJ1-2|TRBV6-2/TRBV6-3|.|few
CASSYSLIYGYTF
TGTGCCAGCAGTTACTCCTTGATCTATGGCTACACCTTC
>TRBJ2-2|TRBV28|TRBD2|few
CASSFSGGITGELFF
TGTGCCAGCAGTTTCTCGGGAGGGATTACCGGGGAGCTGTTTTTT
>TRBJ1-2|TRBV20-1|TRBD1|many
CSARDEFGRGLSRDYGYTF
TGCAGTGCTAGAGATGAATTCGGCAGGGGGTTATCTCGGGACTATGGCTACACCTTC
>TRBJ1-1|TRBV2|TRBD1|few
CASSELERQGTEAFF
TGTGCCAGCAGTGAACTTGAGCGACAGGGCACTGAAGCTTTCTTT
>TRBJ2-1|TRBV9|TRBD1|.
CASSHPMLGTGGSYNEQFF
TGTGCCAGCAGCCACCCTATGCTTGGGACAGGGGGCTCCTACAATGAGCAGTTCTTC
>TRBJ2-7|TRBV7-9|.|.
CASSFQGTYEQYF
TGTGCCAGCAGCTTTCAGGGGACCTACGAGCAGTACTTC
>TRBJ2-5|TRBV5-4|TRBD2|few
CASSQGLAGSDETQYF
TGTGCCAGCAGCCAGGGACTAGCGGGGAGTGATGAGACCCAGTACTTC
>TRBJ2-2|TRBV6-5|TRBD1|.
CASSPDRATGELFF
TGTGCCAGCAGTCCTGACAGGGCCACCGGGGAGCTGTTTTTT
>TRBJ1-6|TRBV13|TRBD1|few
CASSLGGDSYSPLHF
TGTGCCAGCAGCTTAGGGGGGGACAGCTATTCACCCCTCCACTTT
>TRBJ2-4|TRBV12-3/TRBV12-4|.|.
CASSFGNLQNIQYF
TGTGCCAGCAGTTTCGGAAACCTTCAAAACATTCAGTACTTC
>TRBJ1-3|TRBV19|TRBD1|few
CASRPTGAGNTIYF
TGTGCCAGTAGGCCAACAGGGGCTGGAAACACCATATATTTT
>TRBJ2-2|TRBV4-1|TRBD1|few
CASSQDPGTGGATGELFF
TGCGCCAGCAGCCAAGATCCGGGGACAGGGGGCGCGACCGGGGAGCTGTTTTTT
>TRBJ2-7|TRBV6-1|TRBD1|.
CASTPRQGGYEQYF
TGTGCCAGCACACCCCGACAGGGGGGCTACGAGCAGTACTTC
>TRBJ2-7|TRBV6-2/TRBV6-3|TRBD2|.
CASSYSALAGYEQYF
TGTGCCAGCAGTTACTCGGCACTAGCGGGCTACGAGCAGTACTTC
>TRBJ2-1|TRBV2|.|few
CASNLQGPSNEQFF
TGTGCCAGCAATCTACAGGGTCCGAGCAATGAGCAGTTCTTC
>TRBJ1-4|TRBV12-3/TRBV12-4|.|few
CASSIRVVPEKLFF
TGTGCCAGCAGTATCAGGGTGGTACCTGAAAAACTGTTTTTT
>TRBJ2-5|TRBV20-1|TRBD2|.
CSASRTSGGLRSQETQYF
TGCAGTGCTTCCAGGACTAGCGGGGGCCTGCGATCCCAAGAGACCCAGTACTTC
>TRBJ1-2|TRBV24-1|.|.
CATSEAGRGYTF
TGTGCCACCAGTGAAGCGGGAAGAGGCTACACCTTC
>TRBJ1-1|TRBV5-5|TRBD1|few
CASSSTGLSTEAFF
TGTGCCAGCAGCTCGACAGGGTTGAGCACTGAAGCTTTCTTT
>TRBJ2-5|TRBV15|.|.
CATSTPNSGEPQYF
TGTGCCACCAGCACCCCCAACTCCGGGGAGCCCCAGTACTTC
>TRBJ2-4|TRBV20-1|TRBD1|once
CSAPDRGRSKNIQYF
TGCAGTGCTCCCGACAGGGGGCGTTCCAAAAACATTCAGTACTTC
>TRBJ2-1|TRBV5-4|.|many
CASSLGQAGYNEQFF
TGTGCCAGCAGCTTGGGACAGGCAGGCTACAATGAGCAGTTCTTC
>TRBJ2-5|TRBV4-1|TRBD1|.
CASSHPGQGQETQYF
TGCGCCAGCAGCCACCCCGGACAGGGCCAAGAGACCCAGTACTTC